These 25 T cell receptor beta chains originate from one sample sequenced in a study of identical twins. TCRdb itself ran the 5' RACE reads through MiXCR, one entry per CDR3 protein. The sample contains 450,000 or so distinct CDR3 sequences, approximately 25% of which appear only once. The same data also contributed to another study, on T cells expressing NK-cell markers.

The sample was CD4+ T cells sorted from blood. These receptors were taken from a woman in her late teens or twenties in good health.

This clonotype has just a few counts. The chain carries TRBV20-1 and TRBJ2-5; D is possibly TRBD1 (6 bases). V was shortened by 3 bases and J by 0 bases, with 17 bases between the two germline ends. This CDR3 has 16 amino acids. CDR1 and CDR2 from the germline V gene are DFQATT and SNEGSKA (reference sequence). The CDR3 sequence is CSASGQNGTYQETQYF. In nucleotides, the CDR3 is TGCAGTGCTAGTGGACAGAACGGGACCTACCAAGAGACCCAGTACTTC.

This clonotype has more than one count but fewer than ten. The CDR3 sequence: CASSLQTSSTGELFF. The CDR3 coding sequence is TGCGCCAGCAGCTTACAAACTAGCAGCACCGGGGAGCTGTTTTTT. The chain joins TRBV5-1 to TRBJ2-2; tentatively, D is TRBD2 (6 bases). The CDR3 runs 15 residues. Looked up from germline, CDR1 is SGHRS and CDR2 is YFSETQ. The V end was cut by 2 bases, the J end by 4 bases, with 12 bases between.

The chain has TRBV11-2 and TRBJ2-1; D is possibly TRBD2 (5 bases). The germline V gene has CDR1 SGHAT and CDR2 FQNNGV. The CDR3 runs to 15 residues. V shed 2 bases and J shed 5 bases, with 13 bases lying between them. In DNA form, the CDR3 reads TGTGCCAGCAGCTTATCCACCTCGGGGAACAATGAGCAGTTCTTC. Its protein product is CASSLSTSGNNEQFF. The full variable domain, its missing parts supplied by reference TRBV11-2 and TRBJ2-1, is EAGVAQSPRYKIIEKRQSVAFWCNPISGHATLYWYQQILGQGPKLLIQFQNNGVVDDSQLPKDRFSAERLKGVDSTLKIQPAKLEDSAVYLCASSLSTSGNNEQFFGPGTRLTVL.

The chain is built from TRBV20-1 and TRBJ2-1, with 8 positions matching TRBD2. Trimming removed 0 bases from V and 6 bases from J; junction bases left unmatched: 4. CDR1 is DFQATT, CDR2 SNEGSKA, per germline (reference sequence). The CDR3 spans 14 residues. The CDR3 here is CSARDAGGPNEQFF. CDR3 DNA sequence: TGCAGTGCTAGAGACGCGGGAGGCCCCAATGAGCAGTTCTTC.

The chain couples TRBV5-1 to TRBJ2-1, with 12 bases that match TRBD2. There are 15 residues in the CDR3. Trimming cost V 0 bases and J 7 bases; bases outside gene matches: 2. From germline, CDR1 is SGHRS and CDR2 YFSETQ. CDR3 sequence: CASSLDLAGGNEQFF. DNA of the CDR3: TGCGCCAGCAGCTTGGATCTAGCGGGAGGGAATGAGCAGTTCTTC.

This clonotype appeared a few times. The chain employs TRBV5-5 and TRBJ2-7; 12 nucleotides line up with TRBD1. Germline assignment: CDR1 SGHKS and CDR2 YYEKEE (reference sequence). Trimming removed 2 bases from V and 5 bases from J; junction bases left unmatched: 8. CDR3 length: 16 residues. The CDR3 reads CASSLHPGQGADEQYF. In DNA form, the CDR3 reads TGTGCCAGCAGCTTACACCCGGGACAGGGGGCGGACGAGCAGTACTTC.

V usage is TRBV20-1 and J usage is TRBJ1-5; a possible D gene is TRBD1 (5 bases). The CDR3 is 12 residues long. Germline assignment: CDR1 DFQATT and CDR2 SNEGSKA (reference sequence). Trimming removed 1 base from V and 5 bases from J, with 6 bases in between. CDR3 loop: CSARGDYQPQHF. The DNA of the CDR3 is TGCAGTGCTAGAGGGGACTATCAGCCCCAGCATTTT.

This clonotype came up a few times. V and J are TRBV12-3 or TRBV12-4 and TRBJ1-1; D is undetermined. This CDR3 is built from 13 residues. Trimming shortened V by 2 bases and J by 3 bases, and 7 bases separated the two germline ends. This chain's CDR3 is CASSLLVYTEAFF. The DNA for the CDR3 is TGTGCCAGCAGTTTACTGGTGTACACTGAAGCTTTCTTT.

CDR3 sequence (DNA): TGCAGTGCTAGAGACCGGGTTGGTGGTGAAAAACTGTTTTTT. Translating gives CSARDRVGGEKLFF. The rearrangement joins TRBV20-1 to TRBJ1-4; D not resolved. The germline V and J ends were trimmed by 0 bases and 7 bases, with 12 bases remaining between them. Germline lookup yields CDR1 DFQATT and CDR2 SNEGSKA (reference sequence). This CDR3 region has 14 residues.

The chain recombines TRBV2 with TRBJ1-5; D not certain. CDR1 and CDR2 (germline): SNHLY, FYNNEI. V lost 6 bases, J lost 2 bases, and 17 bases lay in between. This CDR3 comprises 16 residues. CDR3 in amino acids: CASSLLDGRGNQPQHF. The DNA of the CDR3 is TGTGCCAGCAGCTTGCTGGACGGGAGGGGCAATCAGCCCCAGCATTTT.

The V gene is TRBV19, the J gene TRBJ2-7; 9 bases are shared with TRBD2. The CDR3 has 14 residues. From germline, CDR1 is LNHDA and CDR2 SQIVND (reference sequence). After removal of 3 bases from V and 3 bases from J, the junction contained 3 bases not matched to a gene. Written as DNA, the CDR3 is TGTGCCAGTAGTATCGTGCGGGAGGGCTACGAGCAGTACTTC. The encoded protein is CASSIVREGYEQYF. The full variable domain, its missing parts supplied by reference TRBV19 and TRBJ2-7, is DGGITQSPKYLFRKEGQNVTLSCEQNLNHDAMYWYRQDPGQGLRLIYYSQIVNDFQKGDIAEGYSVSREKKESFPLTVTSAQKNPTAFYLCASSIVREGYEQYFGPGTRLTVT.

This clonotype was counted a few times. The chain uses TRBV6-5 and TRBJ2-5; perhaps TRBD2 as D (6 bases). The CDR3 contains 14 residues. Per germline, CDR1 MNHEY and CDR2 SVGAGI. Trimming pared 0 bases from V and 5 bases from J, leaving 10 bases between. CDR3 protein: CASSYSTSTETQYF. Written as DNA, the CDR3 is TGTGCCAGCAGTTACTCGACTAGTACGGAGACCCAGTACTTC.

This clonotype was seen only a few times. The genes are TRBV20-1 and TRBJ2-3, with 9 bases fitting TRBD2. The CDR3 sequence is 15 residues long. In germline, CDR1 is DFQATT, CDR2 SNEGSKA (reference sequence). V was clipped by 3 bases and J by 2 bases; unmatched bases: 6. As DNA, the CDR3 is TGCAGTGCTAGGGTTTCTAGCGGGGCCACAGATACGCAGTATTTT. Translating it yields CSARVSSGATDTQYF.

This chain connects TRBV29-1 to TRBJ2-2; D unresolved. The CDR3 sequence is 13 residues long. Germline values: CDR1 SQVTM, CDR2 ANQGSEA. V was trimmed by 4 bases and J by 1 base, leaving 7 bases between them. The CDR3 region is CSVGAGNTGELFF. CDR3 nucleotides: TGCAGCGTTGGGGCAGGGAACACCGGGGAGCTGTTTTTT.

This chain's CDR3 is CSAPKEETQYF. The CDR3 coding sequence is TGCAGTGCCCCCAAAGAGGAGACCCAGTACTTC. The chain uses TRBV20-1 and TRBJ2-5; no definite D call. The germline CDR1 and CDR2 sequences are DFQATT and SNEGSKA (reference sequence). Trimming cost V 6 bases and J 5 bases, with 10 bases left between them. The CDR3 sequence is 11 residues long.

The chain has TRBV21-1 and TRBJ2-2; no check of the table's D call, TRBD2, against the DNA was made. TRBV21-1 is deemed a pseudogene. This CDR3 comprises 18 residues. DNA for the CDR3: TGTGCCAGCATCCTACCGGGTGGGGACACCCTGAACACCGGGGAGCTGTTTTTT. This gives the protein CASILPGGDTLNTGELFF.

A few counts support this clonotype. V and J are TRBV11-2 and TRBJ2-3, with 7 nucleotides matching TRBD2. V lost 10 bases, J lost 0 bases, and 10 bases stayed unmatched. CDR3 length: 15 residues. Looked up from germline, CDR1 is SGHAT and CDR2 is FQNNGV. The CDR3, as DNA: TGTGCCACCGCGTTTTGGCGGGGGAGCACAGATACGCAGTATTTT. It specifies CATAFWRGSTDTQYF.

This chain joins TRBV27 and TRBJ2-1; D unclear. CDR1 and CDR2 from the germline V gene are MNHEY and SMNVEV (reference sequence). V was cut by 3 bases and J by 10 bases, with 7 bases left in between. The CDR3 covers 11 residues. CDR3 coding DNA: TGTGCCAGCAGTTTTCTAAAAGAGCAGTTCTTC. Amino acid sequence: CASSFLKEQFF.

CDR3 amino acids: CASTWVANYGYTF. DNA of the CDR3: TGTGCCAGCACCTGGGTTGCTAACTATGGCTACACCTTC. V gene TRBV7-2 combines with J gene TRBJ1-2, with D uncertain. V was clipped by 7 bases and J by 0 bases, with 9 bases between them. Germline CDR1 is SGHTA and CDR2 is FQGNSA. This CDR3 has 13 amino acids.

This clonotype has only a few counts. The chain joins TRBV6-5 to TRBJ1-2; tentative D call: TRBD1 (5 bases). Deletions cut 0 bases from V and 4 bases from J, with 9 bases between. Germline V gene lookup returns CDR1 MNHEY and CDR2 SVGAGI. The CDR3 covers 14 residues. The CDR3 coding sequence is TGTGCCAGCAGTTACTCGGGGAGGGGCTATGGCTACACCTTC. This translates into CASSYSGRGYGYTF.

The rearrangement uses TRBV16 and TRBJ1-6; D uncertain. The length of the CDR3 is 15 residues. Germline-derived CDR1 and CDR2 are KGHSY and FQNENV. The V and J ends lost 0 bases and 7 bases respectively, with 10 bases between them. The CDR3 coding sequence is TGTGCCAGCAGCCAATCCCGGGTTCGGAATTCACCCCTCCACTTT. Its protein is CASSQSRVRNSPLHF.

The CDR3 DNA follows: TGTGCCAGCAGCTCTGGGCCCAATACGCAGTATTTT. This gives the protein CASSSGPNTQYF. The chain links TRBV7-9 to TRBJ2-3, with D hard to call. The CDR3 is 12 residues long. Trimming removed 4 bases from V and 7 bases from J, with 9 bases in between. Germline CDR1 reads SEHNR; CDR2 reads FQNEAQ (reference sequence). The full variable domain, in which reference TRBV7-9 and TRBJ2-3 provide the parts outside the CDR3, is DTGVSQNPRHKITKRGQNVTFRCDPISEHNRLYWYRQTLGQGPEFLTYFQNEAQLEKSRLLSDRFSAERPKGSFSTLEIQRTEQGDSAMYLCASSSGPNTQYFGPGTRLTVL.

This clonotype has a handful of counts. The genes are TRBV12-3 or TRBV12-4 and TRBJ1-1; no reliable D call. This CDR3 has 14 amino acids. The V gene lost 6 bases and the J gene lost 0 bases, with 11 bases spanning the gap. The CDR3 region is CASSRRMMNTEAFF. CDR3 DNA: TGTGCCAGCAGCAGGAGGATGATGAACACTGAAGCTTTCTTT.

The CDR3 here is CATSRERLANEQFF. CDR3 DNA: TGTGCCACCAGCAGAGAGAGACTAGCCAATGAGCAGTTCTTC. The rearrangement links TRBV15 to TRBJ2-1, with TRBD2 identical over 7 bases. The germline CDR1 and CDR2 sequences are LNHNV and YYDKDF (reference sequence). The CDR3 is 14 residues long. The J segment lost 6 bases and the V segment lost 0 bases, leaving 2 bases of the junction unmatched. Together with reference TRBV15 and TRBJ2-1, the CDR3 gives the full variable domain: DAMVIQNPRYQVTQFGKPVTLSCSQTLNHNVMYWYQQKSSQAPKLLFHYYDKDFNNEADTPDNFQSRRPNTSFCFLDIRSPGLGDTAMYLCATSRERLANEQFFGPGTRLTVL.

The genes are TRBV3-1 and TRBJ2-1; 7 positions match TRBD1. The CDR3 is made up of 15 amino acids. From germline, CDR1 is LGHDT and CDR2 YNNKEL (reference sequence). Trimming at V came to 3 bases and at J to 0 bases, leaving 2 bases not matched to a gene. The CDR3 sequence: CASSQDRISYNEQFF. The CDR3 DNA reads as TGTGCCAGCAGCCAGGACAGGATCTCCTACAATGAGCAGTTCTTC.